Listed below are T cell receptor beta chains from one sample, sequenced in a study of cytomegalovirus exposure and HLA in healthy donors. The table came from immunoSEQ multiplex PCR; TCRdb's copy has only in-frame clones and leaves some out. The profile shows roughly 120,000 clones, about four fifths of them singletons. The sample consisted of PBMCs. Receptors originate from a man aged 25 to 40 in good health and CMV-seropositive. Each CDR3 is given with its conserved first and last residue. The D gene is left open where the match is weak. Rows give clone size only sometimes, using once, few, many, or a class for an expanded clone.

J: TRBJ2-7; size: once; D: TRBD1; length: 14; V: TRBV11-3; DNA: TGTGCCAGCAGCTTACGGCAGGGGGCGGGGGAGCAGTACTTC; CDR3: CASSLRQGAGEQYF
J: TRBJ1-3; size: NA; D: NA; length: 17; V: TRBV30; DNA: TGTGCCTGGAGTAGTCCCGGACCGACAGGTGGTGGAAACACCATATATTTT; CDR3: CAWSSPGPTGGGNTIYF
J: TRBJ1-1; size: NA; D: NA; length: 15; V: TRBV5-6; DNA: TGTGCCAGCAGCTCCGACGGGGGAGGGAACACTGAAGCTTTCTTT; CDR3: CASSSDGGGNTEAFF
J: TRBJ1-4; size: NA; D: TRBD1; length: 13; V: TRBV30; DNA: TGTGCCAGCGGACAGGGGGTGTCCGAAAAACTGTTTTTT; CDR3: CASGQGVSEKLFF
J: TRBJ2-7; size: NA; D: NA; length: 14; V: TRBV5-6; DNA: TGTGCCAGCAGCTTGGGACCCCTGACGGGTGAGCAGTACTTC; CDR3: CASSLGPLTGEQYF
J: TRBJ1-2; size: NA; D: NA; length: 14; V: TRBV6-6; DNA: TGTGCCAGCAGTTACTCGATCCGGGGTCAAGGCTACACCTTC; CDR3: CASSYSIRGQGYTF
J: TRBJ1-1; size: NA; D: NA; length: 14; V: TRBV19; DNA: TGTGCCAGTAGGGCGGGGCGCGCGTACACTGAAGCTTTCTTT; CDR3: CASRAGRAYTEAFF
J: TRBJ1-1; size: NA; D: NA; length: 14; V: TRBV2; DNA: TGTGCCAGCCGAGGTTTAGGGGGTAGCACTGAAGCTTTCTTT; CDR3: CASRGLGGSTEAFF
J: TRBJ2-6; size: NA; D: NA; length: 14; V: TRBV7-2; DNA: TGTGCCAGCAGCTTGCGGCATGGGGCCAACGTCCTGACTTTC; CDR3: CASSLRHGANVLTF
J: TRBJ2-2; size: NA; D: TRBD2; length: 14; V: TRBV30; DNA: TGTGCCTTCGAGCGGGGTGGGAACACCGGGGAGCTGTTTTTT; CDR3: CAFERGGNTGELFF
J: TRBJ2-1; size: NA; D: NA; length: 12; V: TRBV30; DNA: TGTGCCCGCGAGACAGGGCGGGGTGAGCAGTTCTTC; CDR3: CARETGRGEQFF
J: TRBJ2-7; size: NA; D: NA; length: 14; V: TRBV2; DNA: TGTGCCAGCACCGGCCCAGGTGGTTCCTACGAGCAGTACTTC; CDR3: CASTGPGGSYEQYF
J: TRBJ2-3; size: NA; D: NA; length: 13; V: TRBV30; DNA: TGTGCCTGGAGCGAAGGGGGGGCAGATACGCAGTATTTT; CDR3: CAWSEGGADTQYF
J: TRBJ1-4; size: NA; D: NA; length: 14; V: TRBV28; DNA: TGTGCCAGCAGTTTGACTTCTAATAATGAAAAACTGTTTTTT; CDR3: CASSLTSNNEKLFF
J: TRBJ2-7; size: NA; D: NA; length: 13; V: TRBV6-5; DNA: TGTGCCATCACCCCACTAGATGGGGACGAGCAGTACTTC; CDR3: CAITPLDGDEQYF
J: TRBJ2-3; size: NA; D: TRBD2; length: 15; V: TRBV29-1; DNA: TGCAGCGGGGCCCCTACGGGAGGAATCACAGATACGCAGTATTTT; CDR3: CSGAPTGGITDTQYF
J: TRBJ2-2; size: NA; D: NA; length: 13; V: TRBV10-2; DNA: TGCGCCAGCCAACGCGGGCTAGCCGGGGAGCTGTTTTTT; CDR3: CASQRGLAGELFF
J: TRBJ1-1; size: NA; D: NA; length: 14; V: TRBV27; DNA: TGTGCCAGCAGTTTAGAGGGGGGGTACACTGAAGCTTTCTTT; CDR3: CASSLEGGYTEAFF
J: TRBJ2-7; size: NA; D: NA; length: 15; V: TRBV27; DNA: TGTGCCAGCAGTTTAGGGCAGTTTGGATACTACGAGCAGTACTTC; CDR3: CASSLGQFGYYEQYF
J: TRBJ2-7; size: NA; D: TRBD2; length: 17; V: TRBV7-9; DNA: TGTGCCAGCAGCTTAGTATTGACGAGCGGGGGCTCCTACGAGCAGTACTTC; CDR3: CASSLVLTSGGSYEQYF
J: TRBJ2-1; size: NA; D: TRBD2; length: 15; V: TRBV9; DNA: TGTGCCAGCAGCGGACGGGGGGACGCCTACAATGAGCAGTTCTTC; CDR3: CASSGRGDAYNEQFF
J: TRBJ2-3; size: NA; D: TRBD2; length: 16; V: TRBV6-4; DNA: TGTGCCAGCAGTGACGGGGGTAGCGGGGCCACAGATACGCAGTATTTT; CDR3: CASSDGGSGATDTQYF
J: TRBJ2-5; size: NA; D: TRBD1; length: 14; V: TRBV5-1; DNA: TGCGCCAGCAGCAAGGGACAGGGGCAAGAGACCCAGTACTTC; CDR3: CASSKGQGQETQYF
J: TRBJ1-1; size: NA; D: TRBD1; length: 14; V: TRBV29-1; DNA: TGCAGCGTTGAGACCGGGACAGGGGTCACTGAAGCTTTCTTT; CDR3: CSVETGTGVTEAFF
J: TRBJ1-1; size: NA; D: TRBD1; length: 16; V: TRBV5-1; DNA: TGCGCCAGCAGCCTCGGACAGGGGGCTCGGAACACTGAAGCTTTCTTT; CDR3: CASSLGQGARNTEAFF
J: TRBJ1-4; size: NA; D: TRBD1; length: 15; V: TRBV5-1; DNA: TGCGCCAGCAGAAATCCTGACAGGGGAATACAGAAACTGTTTTTT; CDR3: CASRNPDRGIQKLFF
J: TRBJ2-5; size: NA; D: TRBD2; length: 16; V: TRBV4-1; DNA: TGCGCCAGCAGCCAAGATCGAGCGGGGGGAGGGGAGACCCAGTACTTC; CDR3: CASSQDRAGGGETQYF
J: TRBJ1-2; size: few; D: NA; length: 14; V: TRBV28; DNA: TGTGCCAGCATAAGGTCAGGGAACTACTATGGCTACACCTTC; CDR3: CASIRSGNYYGYTF